This T cell receptor (beta chain) came from a study of shared clonotypes between healthy human individuals. Free of recent acute infections or vaccinations, the donors were healthy HIV-negative adults. CCR7-negative CD45RA+ TemRA cells were combined with CD45RO+ cells to form CD8 memory. J was trimmed by 7 bases and V by 1 base; bases with no gene match: 4. This CDR3 spans 15 amino acids. Germline assignment: CDR1 SEHNR and CDR2 FQNEAQ (reference sequence). Regarding this clone: Its cognate antigen is unknown.

Assay: immunoSEQ multiplex PCR; the TCRdb copy retains only in-frame clones and omits some. The data contain 110,000 or so clones, around two thirds of them singletons. The study's findings and limits: The donor pool, a small one, limited the genetic and exposure-history diversity represented.

The chain joins TRBV7-9 to TRBJ2-1, with 10 positions matching TRBD2. This sequence originates from a woman aged 25 to 45 in good health. The sample taken for sequencing was memory CD8+ T cells sorted from blood. Subset described: CD45RO+ cells pooled with CCR7-negative TemRA cells. This chain's CDR3 is CASSLVAGGWNEQFF. The CDR3 DNA reads TGTGCCAGCAGCTTAGTAGCGGGAGGATGGAATGAGCAGTTCTTC.